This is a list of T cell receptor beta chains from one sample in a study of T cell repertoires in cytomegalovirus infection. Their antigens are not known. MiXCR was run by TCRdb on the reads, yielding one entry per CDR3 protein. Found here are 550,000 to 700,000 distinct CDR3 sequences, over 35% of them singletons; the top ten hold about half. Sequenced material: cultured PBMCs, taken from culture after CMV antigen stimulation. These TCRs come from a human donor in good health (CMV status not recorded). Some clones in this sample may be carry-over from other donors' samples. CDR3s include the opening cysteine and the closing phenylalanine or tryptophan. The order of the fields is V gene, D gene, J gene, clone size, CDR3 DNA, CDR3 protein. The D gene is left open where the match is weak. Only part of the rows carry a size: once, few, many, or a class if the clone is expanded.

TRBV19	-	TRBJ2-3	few	TGTGCCACCGGACGAAGCGGGCAAAGCACAGATACGCAGTATTTT	CATGRSGQSTDTQYF
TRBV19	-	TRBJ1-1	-	TGTGCCAGCGGCCGGGGCGGTAACACTGAAGCTTTCTTT	CASGRGGNTEAFF
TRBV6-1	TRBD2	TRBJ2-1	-	TGTGCCAGCAGTTACCTAGCGGGGCCCTACAATGAGCAGTTCTTC	CASSYLAGPYNEQFF
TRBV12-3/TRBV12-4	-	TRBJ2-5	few	TGTGCCAGCAGTTTAGGGGGGAAGACCCAGTACTTC	CASSLGGKTQYF
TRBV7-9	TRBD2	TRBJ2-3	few	TGTGCCAGCATCCGACTAGCGGGCATGGCAGATACGCAGTATTTT	CASIRLAGMADTQYF
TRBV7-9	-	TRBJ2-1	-	TGTGCCAGCAGCTTCTCGTCTGGGGGTCGGCAGTTCTTC	CASSFSSGGRQFF
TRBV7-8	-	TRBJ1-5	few	TGTGCCAGCAGCTTAGTACGGACCCCACAATCGGCCCAGCATTTT	CASSLVRTPQSAQHF
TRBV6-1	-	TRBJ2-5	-	TGTGCCAGCAGTGATCGGGGAGGAGAGACCCAGTACTTC	CASSDRGGETQYF
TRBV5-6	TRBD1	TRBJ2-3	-	TGTGCCAGCAGCGCGGGACAGGGACGCTGGCTGCTAACAGATACGCAGTATTTT	CASSAGQGRWLLTDTQYF
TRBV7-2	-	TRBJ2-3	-	TGTGCCAGCAGCCCGCGAAGAAGCCTCACAGATACGCAGTATTTT	CASSPRRSLTDTQYF
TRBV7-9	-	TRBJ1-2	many	TGTGCCAGCAGCTTAGCCGGTGGCTACACCTTC	CASSLAGGYTF
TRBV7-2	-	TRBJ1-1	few	TGTGCCAGCAGCTTAGCGGGGGACTACACTGAAGCTTTCTTT	CASSLAGDYTEAFF
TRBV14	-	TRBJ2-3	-	TGTGCCAGCAGCCAAGATTCTCCTGGTAATCAGTATTTT	CASSQDSPGNQYF
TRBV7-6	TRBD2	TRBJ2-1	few	TGTGCCAGCAGCTTCACTCTACTAGCGGGAGTGGGTAATGAGCAGTTCTTC	CASSFTLLAGVGNEQFF
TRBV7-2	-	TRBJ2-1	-	TGTGCCAGCAGAACTAAAACTCTTGTGGCTTCCTACAATGAGCAGTTCTTC	CASRTKTLVASYNEQFF
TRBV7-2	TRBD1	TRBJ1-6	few	TGTGCCAGCAGCTTAGCGACAGGGGTTCCCCTCCACTTT	CASSLATGVPLHF
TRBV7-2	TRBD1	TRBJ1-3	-	TGTGCCAGCAGCTATGGACAGGGGGCTTCGGGAAACACCATATATTTT	CASSYGQGASGNTIYF
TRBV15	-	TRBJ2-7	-	TGTGCCACCAGCTCTTTTAATCCCTACGAGCAGTACTTC	CATSSFNPYEQYF
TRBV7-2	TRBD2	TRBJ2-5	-	TGTGCCAGCAGCCCAATTGCGGGAGGGCCCCAAGAGACCCAGTACTTC	CASSPIAGGPQETQYF
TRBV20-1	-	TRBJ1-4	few	TGCAGTGCTGCCAGGAGATCAGGGGACCTTACTGAAAAACTGTTTTTT	CSAARRSGDLTEKLFF
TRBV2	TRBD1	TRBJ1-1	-	TGTGCCAGCCTGGAATCGGGACAGAGCACTGAAGCTTTCTTT	CASLESGQSTEAFF
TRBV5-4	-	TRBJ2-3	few	TGTGCCGTGAAAGGGGGACGGGCGGGTCGGACAGATACGCAGTATTTT	CAVKGGRAGRTDTQYF
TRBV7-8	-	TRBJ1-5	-	TGTGCCAGCGGCAATTCGGGATCTAATCAGCCCCAGCATTTT	CASGNSGSNQPQHF
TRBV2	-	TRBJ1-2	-	TGTGCCAGCAGTGAAATTCGGCAGGGGACCTATGGCTACACCTTC	CASSEIRQGTYGYTF
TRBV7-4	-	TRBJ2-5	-	TGTGCCAGCCATGCCCTCCACCAAGAGACCCAGTACTTC	CASHALHQETQYF
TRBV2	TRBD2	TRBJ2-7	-	TGTGCCAGCAGGACCGCAACTCGGGGGGGCTACGAGCAGTACTTC	CASRTATRGGYEQYF
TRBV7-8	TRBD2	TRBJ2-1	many	TGTGCCAGCAGCTTAGTCAGGGGTGTAGCGGGAGACAATGAGCAGTTCTTC	CASSLVRGVAGDNEQFF
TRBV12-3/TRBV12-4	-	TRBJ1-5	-	TGTGCCAGCAGCCGTTCAGGGAATAGCAATCAGCCCCAGCATTTT	CASSRSGNSNQPQHF
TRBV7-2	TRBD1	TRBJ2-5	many	TGTGCCAGCAGCTCTGGGACAGCGCAAGAGACCCAGTACTTC	CASSSGTAQETQYF
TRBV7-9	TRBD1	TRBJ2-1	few	TGTGCCAGCAGCAACCGACAGGGAAATCTCAATGAGCAGTTCTTC	CASSNRQGNLNEQFF
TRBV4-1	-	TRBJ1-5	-	TGCGCCAGCAGCCACCACACAGGGCTGGGTCAGCCCCAGCATTTT	CASSHHTGLGQPQHF
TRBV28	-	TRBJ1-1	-	TGTGCCAGCAGTTTACCGTTAAACCCCACGGACACTGAAGCTTTCTTT	CASSLPLNPTDTEAFF
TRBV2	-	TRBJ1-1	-	TGTGCCAGCAGTGAAGTCACGGTGAGCACTGAAGCTTTCTTT	CASSEVTVSTEAFF
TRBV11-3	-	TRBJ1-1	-	TGTGCCAGCAGCTTAGTAGGGGCCGGAGAAGCTTTCTTT	CASSLVGAGEAFF
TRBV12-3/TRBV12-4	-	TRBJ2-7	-	TGTGCCAGCACCCAGAGAGCTTCCTACGAGCAGTACTTC	CASTQRASYEQYF
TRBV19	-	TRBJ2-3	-	TGTGCCAGTAGTATCCAAGGCAGTCCCACAGATACGCAGTATTTT	CASSIQGSPTDTQYF
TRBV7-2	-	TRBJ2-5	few	TGTGCCAGCAGCGAGGCTAGGGGGACCCAGTACTTC	CASSEARGTQYF
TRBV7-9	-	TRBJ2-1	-	TGTGCCAGCAGCCCCGGGGGTCACAATGAGCAGTTCTTC	CASSPGGHNEQFF
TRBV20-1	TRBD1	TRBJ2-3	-	TGCAGTGCTCGCCGGACAGGGAGGTCCCCACATACGCAGTATTTT	CSARRTGRSPHTQYF
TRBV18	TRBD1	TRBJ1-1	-	TGTGCCAGCTCTGGGGGACAGGACACTGAAGCTTTCTTT	CASSGGQDTEAFF
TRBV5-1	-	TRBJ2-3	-	TGCGCCAGCAGCTTGGTCGAGGTATCGGGCACAGATACGCAGTATTTT	CASSLVEVSGTDTQYF
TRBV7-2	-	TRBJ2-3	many	TGTGCCAGCAGTTTCGACTCCACAGATACGCAGTATTTT	CASSFDSTDTQYF
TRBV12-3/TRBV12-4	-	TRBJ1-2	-	TGTGCCACAGATCCTCCGGGACCAAACTATGGCTACACCTTC	CATDPPGPNYGYTF
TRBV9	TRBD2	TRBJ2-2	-	TGTGCCAGCCGAGCTAGCGGGAGTTTCACCGGGGAGCTGTTTTTT	CASRASGSFTGELFF
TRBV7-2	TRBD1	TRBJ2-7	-	TGTGCCAGCAGCTCCGACAGGGTGCTTGGCGAGCAGTACTTC	CASSSDRVLGEQYF
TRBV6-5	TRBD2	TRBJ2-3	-	TGTGCCAGCAGTTACTCCTGGCTAGCGGGTGTACCTAGCACAGATACGCAGTATTTT	CASSYSWLAGVPSTDTQYF
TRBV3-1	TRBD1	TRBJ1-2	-	TGTGCCAGCAGCCAAGCGAGAGGGGGCGGTGGCTACACCTTC	CASSQARGGGGYTF
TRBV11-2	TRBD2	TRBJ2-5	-	TGTGCCAGCAGCTCGACTAGCGGGAGGGCCGGAGAGACCCAGTACTTC	CASSSTSGRAGETQYF
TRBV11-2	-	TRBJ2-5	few	TGTGCCAGCAGCACCTGGACAGACCAAGAGACCCAGTACTTC	CASSTWTDQETQYF
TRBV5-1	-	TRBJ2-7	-	TGCGCCAGCAGCTTGGCATACGGGAGAGGGGAGCAGTACTTC	CASSLAYGRGEQYF
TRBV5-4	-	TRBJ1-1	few	TGTGCCAGCAGCAGGGGGACAAGGAACACTGAAGCTTTCTTT	CASSRGTRNTEAFF
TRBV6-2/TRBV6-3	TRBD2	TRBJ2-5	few	TGTGCCAGCAGTTCCTGGCGGGGACTAAACCAGTACTTC	CASSSWRGLNQYF
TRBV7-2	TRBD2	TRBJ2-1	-	TGTGCCAGCAGCTTAATTCCGGGGGGCAATGAGCAGTTCTTC	CASSLIPGGNEQFF
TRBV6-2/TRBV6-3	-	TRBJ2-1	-	TGTGCCAGCACCTTTGGACAGGCCAGACTAGAGTACTACAATGAGCAGTTCTTC	CASTFGQARLEYYNEQFF
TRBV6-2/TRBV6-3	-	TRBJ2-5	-	TGTGCCAGCAGCCCCCCCCCGGGGACGTACCAAGAGACCCAGTACTTC	CASSPPPGTYQETQYF